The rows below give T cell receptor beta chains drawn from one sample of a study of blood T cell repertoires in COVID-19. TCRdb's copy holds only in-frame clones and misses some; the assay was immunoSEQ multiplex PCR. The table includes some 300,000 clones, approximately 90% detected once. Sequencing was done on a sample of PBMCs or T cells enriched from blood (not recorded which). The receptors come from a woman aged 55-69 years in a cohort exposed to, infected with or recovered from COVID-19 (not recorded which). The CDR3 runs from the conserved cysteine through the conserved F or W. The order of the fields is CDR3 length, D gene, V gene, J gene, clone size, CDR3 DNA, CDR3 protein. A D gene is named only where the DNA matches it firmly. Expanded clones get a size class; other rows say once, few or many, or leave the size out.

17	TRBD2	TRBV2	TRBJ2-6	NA	TGTGCCACCACCCCCGGGACTAGCGTCACTGGGGCCAACGTCCTGACTTTC	CATTPGTSVTGANVLTF
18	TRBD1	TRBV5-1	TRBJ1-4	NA	TGCGCCAGCAGCCAGGGACAGCTCAAAGGGGCAACTAATGAAAAACTGTTTTTT	CASSQGQLKGATNEKLFF
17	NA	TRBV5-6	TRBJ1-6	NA	TGTGCCAGCAGCTTGATCACTGGCGGATTTCTTAATTCACCCCTCCACTTT	CASSLITGGFLNSPLHF
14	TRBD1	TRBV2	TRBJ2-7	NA	TGTGCCAGCATTGAGGGGGACAGTTTCTACGAGCAGTACTTC	CASIEGDSFYEQYF
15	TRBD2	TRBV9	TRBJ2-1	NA	TGTGCCAGCAGCCCATCACCCGGACTAGGAGTTGAGCAGTTCTTC	CASSPSPGLGVEQFF
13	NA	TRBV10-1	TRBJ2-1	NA	TGCGCCAGCAGTGAGAGGCGGGTGGGTGAGCAGTTCTTC	CASSERRVGEQFF
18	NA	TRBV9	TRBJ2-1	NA	TGTGCCAGCAGCGTAGCTACAGTAGGGCGGGGCTCCTACAATGAGCAGTTCTTC	CASSVATVGRGSYNEQFF
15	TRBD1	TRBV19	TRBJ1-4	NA	TGTGCCAGTAGTCTGGGACAGGGGGCGAGTGAAAAACTGTTTTTT	CASSLGQGASEKLFF
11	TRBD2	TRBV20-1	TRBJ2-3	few	TGCAGTGTCTACGGGGGGGATACGCAGTATTTT	CSVYGGDTQYF
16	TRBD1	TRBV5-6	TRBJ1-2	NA	TGTGCCAGCAGCTTGGAGGTGGGGGACAGACTCTATGGCTACACCTTC	CASSLEVGDRLYGYTF
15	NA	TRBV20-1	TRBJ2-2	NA	TGCAGTGCTAGTTCGTTAGCGGCGAACACCGGGGAGCTGTTTTTT	CSASSLAANTGELFF
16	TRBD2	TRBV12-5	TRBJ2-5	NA	TGTGCTAGTGGCCCCGGACTAGCGGGAGGGGGGGAGACCCAGTACTTC	CASGPGLAGGGETQYF
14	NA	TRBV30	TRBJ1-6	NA	TGTGCCTGGAGTGTCCAGACTGAGAATTCACCCCTCCACTTT	CAWSVQTENSPLHF
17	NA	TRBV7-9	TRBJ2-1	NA	TGTGCCAGCAGCTTGAGATCCGCGAGGGAGACCTACAATGAGCAGTTCTTC	CASSLRSARETYNEQFF
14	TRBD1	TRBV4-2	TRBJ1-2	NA	TGTGCCAGCAGCCAAGTCCGGGACAGCTATGGCTACACCTTC	CASSQVRDSYGYTF
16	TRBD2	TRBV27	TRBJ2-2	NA	TGTGCCAGCAGTCCGCTAGCGGGAGGAGGCACCGGGGAGCTGTTTTTT	CASSPLAGGGTGELFF
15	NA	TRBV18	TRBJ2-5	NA	TGTGCCAGCAGCGAGTTGGCCGGCCTCCAAGAGACCCAGTACTTC	CASSELAGLQETQYF
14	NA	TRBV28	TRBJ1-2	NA	TGTGCCAGCAGTGAAGGGGGATTGGACTATGGCTACACCTTC	CASSEGGLDYGYTF
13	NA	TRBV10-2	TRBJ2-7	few	TGCGCCAGCAGTGAGCCTTCCTCCTACGAGCAGTACTTC	CASSEPSSYEQYF
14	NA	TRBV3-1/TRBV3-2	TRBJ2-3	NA	TGTGCCAGCAGCCCCTCCCTAGCAGCCGATACGCAGTATTTT	CASSPSLAADTQYF
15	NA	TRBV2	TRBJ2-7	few	TGTGCCAGCGGAACCTCCGGGACACTCTCCTACGAGCAGTACTTC	CASGTSGTLSYEQYF
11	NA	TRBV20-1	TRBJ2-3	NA	TGCAGTGCGCAAGCTACGGATACGCAGTATTTT	CSAQATDTQYF
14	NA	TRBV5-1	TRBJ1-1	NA	TGCGCCAGCAGCTCCGTTCCAGAGAACACTGAAGCTTTCTTT	CASSSVPENTEAFF
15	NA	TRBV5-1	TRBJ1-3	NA	TGCGCCAGCAGCTCAACAGTGGCCTCTGGAAACACCATATATTTT	CASSSTVASGNTIYF
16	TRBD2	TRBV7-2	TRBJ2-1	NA	TGTGCCAGCAGCCCTCGTGCGGGAGTTGCTTACAATGAGCAGTTCTTC	CASSPRAGVAYNEQFF
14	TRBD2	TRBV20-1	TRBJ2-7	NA	TGCAGTGCTAGTGGGACTAGCGTCTCGGGGGAGCAGTACTTC	CSASGTSVSGEQYF
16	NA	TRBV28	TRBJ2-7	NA	TGTGCCACCGAGGAAATCGGGCCTGCGGGATCCCACGAGCAGTACTTC	CATEEIGPAGSHEQYF
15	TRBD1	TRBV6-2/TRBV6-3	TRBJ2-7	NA	TGTGCCAGCAGTTATTGGGGACAGAGGGTCTACGAGCAGTACTTC	CASSYWGQRVYEQYF
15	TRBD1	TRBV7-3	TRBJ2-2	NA	TGTGCCAGCAGCTTAAGGGGACAGTCCACCGGGGAGCTGTTTTTT	CASSLRGQSTGELFF
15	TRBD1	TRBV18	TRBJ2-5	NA	TGTGCCAGCTCTCGGCAGGGGGCGTTCGGAGAGACCCAGTACTTC	CASSRQGAFGETQYF
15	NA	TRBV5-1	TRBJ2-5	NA	TGCGCCAGCAGGAAGACGGGAGCCTCTGAAGAGACCCAGTACTTC	CASRKTGASEETQYF
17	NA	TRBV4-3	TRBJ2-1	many	TGCGCCAGCAGCCAAGACAGCAGCGGGTTTGGCTACAATGAGCAGTTCTTC	CASSQDSSGFGYNEQFF
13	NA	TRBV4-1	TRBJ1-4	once	TGCGCCAGCAGCCAATCAGGGAATGAAAAACTGTTTTTT	CASSQSGNEKLFF
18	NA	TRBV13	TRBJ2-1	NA	TGTGCCAGCAGCTTATACCCTGGCGGAGGGAGCTCCTACAATGAGCAGTTCTTC	CASSLYPGGGSSYNEQFF
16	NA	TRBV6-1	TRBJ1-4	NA	TGTGCCAGCAGTGTCGGACATCTTGCAACTAATGAAAAACTGTTTTTT	CASSVGHLATNEKLFF